The T cell receptor (beta chain) under discussion was sequenced for a study of PD-1 blockade in classical Hodgkin lymphoma. Each patient's relapse followed autologous stem cell transplantation, and brentuximab vedotin exposure varied. The assay was immunoSEQ multiplex PCR, and TCRdb's table has in-frame clones only and misses some. The data contain more than 40,000 clones, approximately 91% of them singletons. Sequences were derived from peripheral blood mononuclear cells (PBMCs), sampled at baseline. This clonotype was obtained from a human donor with classical Hodgkin lymphoma.

The CDR3 nucleotides read TGTGCCAGCAGTTCTGCCGGGACAGATTACTACGAGCAGTACTTC. Its translation: CASSSAGTDYYEQYF. This chain joins TRBV2 and TRBJ2-7, with 7 nucleotides matching TRBD1. The CDR3 covers 15 residues. The germline CDR1 and CDR2 sequences are SNHLY and FYNNEI. V was pared by 5 bases and J by 3 bases, with 10 bases of the junction left unmatched.